This TCR beta chain originates from a study of sequential checkpoint blockade in melanoma. Assay: immunoSEQ multiplex PCR; the TCRdb copy retains only in-frame clones and omits some. Among about 5,700 clones listed, roughly 52% were seen once. As to treatment: randomized to nivolumab then ipilimumab (arm A) or the reverse (arm B). DNA-damaging chemotherapy had not been given to any patient beforehand. From thawed PBMCs, live CD3+CD8+ cells negative for CD19 and CD56 were sorted. In this sample, this clone turned up a few times. The TCR was taken from a human donor with melanoma. The sequencing here drew on CD8+ T cells sorted from blood (inferred from file names), taken from a patient given nivolumab and ipilimumab in sequence.

This CDR3 is CASSPVPGGNQPQHF. As DNA, the CDR3 is TGTGCCAGCAGTCCCGTCCCGGGGGGCAATCAGCCCCAGCATTTT. V gene TRBV7-9 combines with J gene TRBJ1-5; TRBD1 is a possible D gene (5 bases). Germline CDR1 and CDR2: SEHNR and FQNEAQ (reference sequence). V lost 6 bases and J lost 2, with 14 bases in between. CDR3 length: 15 amino acids.